This T cell receptor (beta chain) was captured in a study of PD-L1 blockade in urothelial cancer. Using immunoSEQ multiplex PCR, the repertoire was profiled, and TCRdb retains in-frame clones only, with some absent. The sample lists 20,000 to 25,000 clones, under 90% occurring once. The V end was cut by 5 bases, the J end by 1 base, with 12 bases between. The germline V gene has CDR1 SGHTA and CDR2 FQGNSA. The CDR3 spans 15 residues. The time point denotes: peripheral blood 6 weeks after treatment start. This clone has only one observation. The receptor's source is a man aged 70-80 years with urothelial cancer. The source was PBMCs, collected around atezolizumab (anti-PD-L1) treatment. The V gene is TRBV7-2, the J gene TRBJ1-5; D is perhaps TRBD1 (5 bases). CDR3 nucleotides: TGTGCCAGCAGCGTCCGCAAGGGGAGCAATCAGCCCCAGCATTTT. Translating gives CASSVRKGSNQPQHF.